This T cell receptor (beta chain) was retrieved from a study of CD8+ T cells in alopecia areata. Extracted from the samples, RNA was reverse transcribed into cDNA to serve as the sequencing template. TCRdb's table, derived via immunoSEQ multiplex PCR, lists solely in-frame clones and lacks some. Among 150,000 to 200,000 clones listed, roughly 63% were seen once. The starting material was CD4+ T cells sorted from blood, obtained at week 0. This clonotype originated in a human donor with alopecia areata.

Here the CDR3 reads CASSVRLAGGLNEQYF. The DNA for the CDR3 is TGTGCCAGCAGCGTAAGACTAGCGGGGGGGCTCAACGAGCAGTACTTC. This chain joins TRBV7-8 and TRBJ2-7; TRBD2 matches at 14 bases. Germline V gene lookup returns CDR1 SGHVS and CDR2 FQNEAQ. The trim removed 5 bases at V and 5 bases at J, leaving 8 bases unmatched. There are 16 residues in the CDR3. The complete variable domain, with remaining parts taken from reference TRBV7-8 and TRBJ2-7, reads GAGVSQSPRYKVAKRGQDVALRCDPISGHVSLFWYQQALGQGPEFLTYFQNEAQLDKSGLPSDRFFAERPEGSVSTLKIQRTQQEDSAVYLCASSVRLAGGLNEQYFGPGTRLTVT.